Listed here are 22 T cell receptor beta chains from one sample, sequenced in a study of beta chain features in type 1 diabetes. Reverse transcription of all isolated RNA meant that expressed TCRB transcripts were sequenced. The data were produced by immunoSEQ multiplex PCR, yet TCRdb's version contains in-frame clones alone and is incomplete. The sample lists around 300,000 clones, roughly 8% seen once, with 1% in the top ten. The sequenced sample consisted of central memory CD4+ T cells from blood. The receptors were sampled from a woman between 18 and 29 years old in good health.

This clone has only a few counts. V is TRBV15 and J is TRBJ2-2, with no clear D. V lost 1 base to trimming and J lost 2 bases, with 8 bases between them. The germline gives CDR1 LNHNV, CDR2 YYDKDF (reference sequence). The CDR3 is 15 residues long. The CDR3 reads CATSRGGKNTGELFF. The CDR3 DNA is TGTGCCACCAGCAGAGGCGGCAAAAACACCGGGGAGCTGTTTTTT.

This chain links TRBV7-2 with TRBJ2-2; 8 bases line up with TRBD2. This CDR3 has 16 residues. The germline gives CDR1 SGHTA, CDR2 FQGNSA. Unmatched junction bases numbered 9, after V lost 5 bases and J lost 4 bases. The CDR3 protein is CASSRRGGRSTGELFF. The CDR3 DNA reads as TGTGCCAGCAGCAGAAGGGGCGGGAGGAGCACCGGGGAGCTGTTTTTT.

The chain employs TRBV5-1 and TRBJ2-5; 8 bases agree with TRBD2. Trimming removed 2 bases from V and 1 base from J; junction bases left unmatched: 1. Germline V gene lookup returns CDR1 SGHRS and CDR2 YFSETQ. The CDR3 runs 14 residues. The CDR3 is CASSFAGGQETQYF. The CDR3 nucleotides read TGCGCCAGCAGCTTTGCGGGGGGCCAAGAGACCCAGTACTTC.

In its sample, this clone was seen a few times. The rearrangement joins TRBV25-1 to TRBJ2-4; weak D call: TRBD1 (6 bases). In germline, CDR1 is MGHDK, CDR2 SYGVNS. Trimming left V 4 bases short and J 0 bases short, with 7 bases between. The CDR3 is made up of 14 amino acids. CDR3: CASSATGAKNIQYF. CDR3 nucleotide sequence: TGTGCCAGCAGTGCGACAGGAGCCAAAAACATTCAGTACTTC.

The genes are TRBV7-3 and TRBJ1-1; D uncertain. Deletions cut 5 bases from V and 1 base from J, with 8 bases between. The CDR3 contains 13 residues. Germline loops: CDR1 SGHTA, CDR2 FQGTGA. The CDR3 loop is CASSLRQNTEAFF. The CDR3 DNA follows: TGTGCCAGCAGCCTCCGACAGAACACTGAAGCTTTCTTT.

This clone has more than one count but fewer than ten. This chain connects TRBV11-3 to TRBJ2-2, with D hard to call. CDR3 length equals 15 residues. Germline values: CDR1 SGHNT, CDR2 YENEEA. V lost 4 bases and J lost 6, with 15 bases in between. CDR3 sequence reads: CASSSKDRPPGELFF. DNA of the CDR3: TGTGCCAGCAGCTCCAAGGACCGGCCACCCGGGGAGCTGTTTTTT.

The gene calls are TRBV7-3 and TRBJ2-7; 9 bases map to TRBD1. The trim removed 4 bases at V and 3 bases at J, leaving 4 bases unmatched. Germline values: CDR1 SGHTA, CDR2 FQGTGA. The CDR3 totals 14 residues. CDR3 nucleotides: TGTGCCAGCAGCTGGGGACAGGGAGTCTACGAGCAGTACGTC. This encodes CASSWGQGVYEQYV.

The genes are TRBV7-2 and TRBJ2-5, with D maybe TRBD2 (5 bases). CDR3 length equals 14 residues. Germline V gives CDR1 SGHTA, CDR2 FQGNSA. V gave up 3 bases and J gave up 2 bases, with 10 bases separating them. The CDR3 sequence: CASSFLGEQETQYF. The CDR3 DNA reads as TGTGCCAGCAGCTTCCTCGGGGAGCAAGAGACCCAGTACTTC. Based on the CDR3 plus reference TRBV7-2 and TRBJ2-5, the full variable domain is GAGVSQSPSNKVTEKGKDVELRCDPISGHTALYWYRQSLGQGLEFLIYFQGNSAPDKSGLPSDRFSAERTGGSVSTLTIQRTQQEDSAVYLCASSFLGEQETQYFGPGTRLLVL.

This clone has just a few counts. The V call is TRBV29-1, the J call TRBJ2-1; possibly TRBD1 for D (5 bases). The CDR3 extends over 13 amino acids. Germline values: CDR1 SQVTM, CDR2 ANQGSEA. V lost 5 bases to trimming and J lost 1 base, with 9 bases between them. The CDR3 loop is CSVLRGSYNEQFF. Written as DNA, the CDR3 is TGCAGCGTTCTAAGGGGATCCTACAATGAGCAGTTCTTC.

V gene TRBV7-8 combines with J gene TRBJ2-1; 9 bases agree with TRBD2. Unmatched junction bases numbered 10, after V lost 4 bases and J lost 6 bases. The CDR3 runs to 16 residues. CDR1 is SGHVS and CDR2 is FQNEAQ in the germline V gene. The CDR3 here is CASSSSGTSSTNEQFF. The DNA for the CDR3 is TGTGCCAGCAGCTCGTCCGGGACTAGCAGTACCAATGAGCAGTTCTTC.

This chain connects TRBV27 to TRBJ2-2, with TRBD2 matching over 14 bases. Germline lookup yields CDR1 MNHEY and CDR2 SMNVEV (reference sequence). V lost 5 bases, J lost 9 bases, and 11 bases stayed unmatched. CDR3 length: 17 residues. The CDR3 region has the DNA TGTGCCAGCAGTCGAAGCCGACTAGCGGGGGGGCGAAGGGAGCTGTTTTTT. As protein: CASSRSRLAGGRRELFF.

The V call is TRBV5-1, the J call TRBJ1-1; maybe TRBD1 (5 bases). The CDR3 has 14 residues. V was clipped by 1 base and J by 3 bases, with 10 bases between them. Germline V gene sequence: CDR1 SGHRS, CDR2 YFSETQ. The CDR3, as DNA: TGCGCCAGCAGCTTGTTTGCGGGACACACTGAAGCTTTCTTT. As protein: CASSLFAGHTEAFF.

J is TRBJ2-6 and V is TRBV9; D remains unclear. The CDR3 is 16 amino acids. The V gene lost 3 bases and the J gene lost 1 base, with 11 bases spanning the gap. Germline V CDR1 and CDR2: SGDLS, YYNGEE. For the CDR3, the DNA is TGTGCCAGCAGCGGAACCTTTCAGTCTGGGGCCAACGTCCTGACTTTC. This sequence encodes CASSGTFQSGANVLTF.

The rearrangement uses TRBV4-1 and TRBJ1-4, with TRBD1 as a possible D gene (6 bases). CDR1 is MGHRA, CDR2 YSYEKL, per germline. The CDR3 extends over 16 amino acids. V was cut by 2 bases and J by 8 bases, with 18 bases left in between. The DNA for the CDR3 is TGCGCCAGCAGCCAAACTCCCCGGGGGCGGGAGGAAAAACTGTTTTTT. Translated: CASSQTPRGREEKLFF.

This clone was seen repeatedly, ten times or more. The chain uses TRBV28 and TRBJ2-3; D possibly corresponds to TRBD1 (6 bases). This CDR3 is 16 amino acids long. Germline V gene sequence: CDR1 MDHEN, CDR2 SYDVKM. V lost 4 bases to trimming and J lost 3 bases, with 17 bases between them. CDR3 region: CASSSPQGLGTDTQYF. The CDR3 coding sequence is TGTGCCAGCAGTTCTCCCCAGGGGTTGGGGACAGATACGCAGTATTTT.

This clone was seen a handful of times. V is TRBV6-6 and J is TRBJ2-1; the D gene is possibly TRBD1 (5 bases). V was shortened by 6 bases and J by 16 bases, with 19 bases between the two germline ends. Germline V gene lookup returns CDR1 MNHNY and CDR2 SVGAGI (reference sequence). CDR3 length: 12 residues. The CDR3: CASSHRRGENFF. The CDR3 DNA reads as TGTGCCAGCAGCCACAGGCGAGGAGAAAACTTCTTC.

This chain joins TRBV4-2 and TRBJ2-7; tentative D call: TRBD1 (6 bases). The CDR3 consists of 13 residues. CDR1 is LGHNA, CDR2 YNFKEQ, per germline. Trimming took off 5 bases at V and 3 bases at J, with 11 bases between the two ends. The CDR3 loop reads CASSLDRLYEQYV. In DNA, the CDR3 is TGTGCCAGCAGCTTGGACAGACTCTACGAGCAGTACGTC.

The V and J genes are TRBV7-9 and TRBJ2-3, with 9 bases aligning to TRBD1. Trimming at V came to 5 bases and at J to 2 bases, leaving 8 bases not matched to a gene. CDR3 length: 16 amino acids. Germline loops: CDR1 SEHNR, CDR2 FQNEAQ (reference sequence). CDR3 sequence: CASSQRGTGPTDTQYF. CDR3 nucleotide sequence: TGTGCCAGCAGCCAAAGAGGGACAGGGCCCACAGATACGCAGTATTTT.

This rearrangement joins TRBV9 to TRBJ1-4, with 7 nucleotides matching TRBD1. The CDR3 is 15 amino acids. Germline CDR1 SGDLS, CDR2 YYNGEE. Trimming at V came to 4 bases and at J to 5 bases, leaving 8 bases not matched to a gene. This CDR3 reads CASSPNRGGNEKLFF. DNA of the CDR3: TGTGCCAGCAGCCCCAACAGGGGTGGCAATGAAAAACTGTTTTTT.

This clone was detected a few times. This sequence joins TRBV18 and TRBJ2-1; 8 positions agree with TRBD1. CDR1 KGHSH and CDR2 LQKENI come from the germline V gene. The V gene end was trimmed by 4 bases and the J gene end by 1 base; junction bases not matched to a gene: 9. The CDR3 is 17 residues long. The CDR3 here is CASSLYRDRSSYNEQFF. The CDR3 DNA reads TGTGCCAGCTCACTGTACCGGGACAGGTCGTCCTACAATGAGCAGTTCTTC.

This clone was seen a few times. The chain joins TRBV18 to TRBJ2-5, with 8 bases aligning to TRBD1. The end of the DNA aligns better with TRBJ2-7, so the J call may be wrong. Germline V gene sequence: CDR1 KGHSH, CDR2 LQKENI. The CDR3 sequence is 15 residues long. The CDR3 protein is CASSPQYGQGDEQYF. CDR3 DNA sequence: TGTGCCAGCTCACCACAGTATGGACAGGGCGACGAGCAGTACTTC.

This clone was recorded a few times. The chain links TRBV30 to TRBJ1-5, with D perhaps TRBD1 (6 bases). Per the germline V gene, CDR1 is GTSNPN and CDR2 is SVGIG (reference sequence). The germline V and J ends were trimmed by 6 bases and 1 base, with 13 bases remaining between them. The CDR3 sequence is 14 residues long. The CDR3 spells CACAPRGSNQPQHF. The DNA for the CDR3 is TGTGCCTGCGCCCCTAGGGGGAGCAATCAGCCCCAGCATTTT.